This TCR beta chain came from a study of blood T cell repertoires in COVID-19. Measured with immunoSEQ multiplex PCR; TCRdb has only the in-frame clones, and not every one. Of fewer than 300,000 clones in the sample, 88% are singletons; the top ten hold 0.9% to 1%. The V gene's germline CDR1 is LNHDA and CDR2 SQIVND (reference sequence). Deletions cut 3 bases from V and 5 bases from J, with 11 bases between. This CDR3 spans 14 amino acids. Input material: peripheral blood. V gene TRBV19 combines with J gene TRBJ2-1; D unclear. This TCR derives from a woman aged 40 to 55 who had recovered from COVID-19. CDR3 loop: CASSISRWNNEQFF. CDR3 nucleotide sequence: TGTGCCAGTAGTATCTCGCGGTGGAACAATGAGCAGTTCTTC.